The 28 T cell receptor beta chains below all came from one sample that was sequenced in a study of molecular identifiers for immune sequencing clone quantification listed by TCRdb under 2018. Library preparation used PCR. Sequencer: NextSeq 500. TCRdb itself trimmed the public reads at Q25 with fastp, ran MiXCR and retained productive beta chains. CDR3 protein sequences are deduplicated, and each keeps its most common genes and DNA. This sample holds under 800,000 distinct CDR3 sequences; about 25% were observed only once. About 0.8% of the sample comes from the top ten. The sample was naive CD8+ T cells from blood, with Jurkat cell RNA spiked in. In the paper's terms, the cell subset or site label means: FACS-sorted CD8+CD4-CCR7+CD45RA+ naive T cells. These receptors were taken from a human donor in good health. Some libraries in this study had Jurkat cell RNA spiked in.

This clonotype was detected many times. The chain employs TRBV27 and TRBJ2-1; D gene unclear. This CDR3 comprises 12 residues. The germline V gene has CDR1 MNHEY and CDR2 SMNVEV (reference sequence). V was trimmed by 4 bases and J by 6 bases, leaving 7 bases between them. Written as DNA, the CDR3 is TGTGCCAGCAGTTCCTACCCCAATGAGCAGTTCTTC. It translates to CASSSYPNEQFF.

This clonotype was detected a few times. The chain couples TRBV27 to TRBJ2-3, with 8 bases identical to TRBD1. The CDR3 length is 14 residues. The junction had 5 bases not matched to a gene; V was cut back by 3 bases and J by 6 bases. Germline-derived CDR1 and CDR2 are MNHEY and SMNVEV (reference sequence). CDR3: CASSFQGAVDTQYF. The DNA of the CDR3 is TGTGCCAGCAGTTTTCAGGGGGCGGTGGATACGCAGTATTTT.

This clonotype was counted at least ten times. This chain links TRBV24-1 with TRBJ1-1; D perhaps matches TRBD1 (6 bases). The V gene lost 4 bases and the J gene lost 4 bases, with 15 bases spanning the gap. The CDR3 sequence is 15 residues long. In germline, CDR1 is KGHDR, CDR2 SFDVKD. This CDR3 reads CATSENRERTTEAFF. The CDR3 nucleotides are TGTGCCACCAGTGAAAACAGGGAAAGGACCACTGAAGCTTTCTTT.

The J gene is TRBJ2-6, the V gene TRBV7-9; D unclear. The V and J ends lost 5 bases and 4 bases respectively, with 18 bases between them. This CDR3 has 17 residues. CDR1 and CDR2 from the germline V gene are SEHNR and FQNEAQ (reference sequence). The CDR3 is CASSTDLYGSGANVLTF. The CDR3 DNA is TGTGCCAGCAGCACCGACCTTTACGGCTCAGGGGCCAACGTCCTGACTTTC.

At least ten counts were recorded for this clonotype. This chain joins TRBV12-3 or TRBV12-4 and TRBJ2-3; 10 nucleotides align to TRBD2. After removal of 6 bases from V and 5 bases from J, the junction contained 8 bases not matched to a gene. CDR3 length: 15 residues. Here the CDR3 DNA reads TGTGCCAGCAGGGGACAGCGGGGGGGCCAAGATACGCAGTATTTT. Its translation is CASRGQRGGQDTQYF.

Many counts were recorded for this clonotype. This rearrangement joins TRBV12-3 or TRBV12-4 to TRBJ1-5; a possible D gene is TRBD1 (5 bases). Trimming took 4 bases from V and 0 from J, leaving 16 bases between them. The CDR3 sequence is 17 residues long. CDR3 nucleotide sequence: TGTGCCAGCAGTTATCACCGGGACGGCTATAGCAATCAGCCCCAGCATTTT. Residues: CASSYHRDGYSNQPQHF.

A remark on this clonotype: With a much larger clone just one base away, this may be a read error. This rearrangement joins TRBV19 to TRBJ2-5; 7 bases match TRBD2. CDR1 and CDR2 (germline): LNHDA, SQIVND (reference sequence). The CDR3 has 18 residues. The CDR3 sequence: CASSGRIAARGLQETQHF. Here the CDR3 DNA reads TGTGCCAGTAGCGGACGGATAGCGGCACGGGGACTACAAGAGACCCAGCACTTC.

This clonotype was detected ten times or more. The chain employs TRBV7-6 and TRBJ2-7; the D gene is possibly TRBD2 (5 bases). This CDR3 region has 15 residues. The V and J ends lost 0 bases and 4 bases respectively, with 13 bases between them. The germline gives CDR1 SGHVS, CDR2 FNYEAQ. In DNA form, the CDR3 reads TGTGCCAGCAGCTTAGCGATGTCGGGGATGTACGAGCAGTACTTC. The encoded protein is CASSLAMSGMYEQYF.

This clonotype has only a few counts. The chain combines TRBV28 with TRBJ1-6, with D unresolved. The V and J ends lost 3 bases and 10 bases respectively, with 13 bases between them. Germline assignment: CDR1 MDHEN and CDR2 SYDVKM. The CDR3 runs 14 residues. The CDR3 reads CASSLFYMGSPLHF. The CDR3 region has the DNA TGTGCCAGCAGTTTGTTTTATATGGGGTCACCCCTCCACTTT. The full variable domain, completed using reference TRBV28 and TRBJ1-6, is DVKVTQSSRYLVKRTGEKVFLECVQDMDHENMFWYRQDPGLGLRLIYFSYDVKMKEKGDIPEGYSVSREKKERFSLILESASTNQTSMYLCASSLFYMGSPLHFGNGTRLTVT.

With regard to this clonotype: A much larger clone differs by one base, so this may be a read error. This sequence joins TRBV7-9 and TRBJ1-1; D is unclear. V was cut by 2 bases and J by 4 bases, with 8 bases left in between. Germline V gene data show CDR1 as SEHNR and CDR2 as FQNEAQ (reference sequence). CDR3 length: 13 amino acids. In DNA form, the CDR3 reads TGTGCCAGCAGCTTAACCGAGGGCACTGAAGCTTTCTTT. Protein product: CASSLTEGTEAFF.

A word on this clonotype: Compared with germline, one end of the junction differs, possibly owing to a read error. J is TRBJ2-2 and V is TRBV28; 9 nucleotides agree with TRBD1. CDR1 and CDR2 (germline): MDHEN, SYDVKM. This CDR3 region has 17 residues. CDR3 in amino acids: CASSPMAGQGWTGEPFF. Here the CDR3 DNA reads TGTGCCAGCAGTCCAATGGCGGGACAGGGCTGGACCGGGGAGCCGTTTTTT.

The rearrangement links TRBV7-3 to TRBJ2-3; 7 nucleotides line up with TRBD2. CDR1 is SGHTA and CDR2 is FQGTGA in the germline V gene. This CDR3 region has 16 residues. Trimming removed 3 bases from V and 4 bases from J; junction bases left unmatched: 10. The DNA for the CDR3 is TGTGCCAGCAGCTTTTTACCGCGGGAGAACGCAGATACGCAGTATTTT. This sequence encodes CASSFLPRENADTQYF.

Worth noting for this clonotype: Just one base apart from a much larger clone, this may be a read error. J is TRBJ2-2 and V is TRBV7-6; possibly TRBD2 for D (5 bases). The CDR3 length is 18 residues. Germline CDR1 SGHVS, CDR2 FNYEAQ. The CDR3 nucleotides are TGTGCCAGCAGCCCCAACTCTTGGACCGAAATGAACACCGGGGATCTGTTTTTT. Its protein product is CASSPNSWTEMNTGDLFF.

At least ten counts were recorded for this clonotype. V gene TRBV30 combines with J gene TRBJ1-5; 8 nucleotides match TRBD1. Germline lookup yields CDR1 GTSNPN and CDR2 SVGIG (reference sequence). V dropped 1 base and J dropped 7; count of bases not matched to a gene: 3. This CDR3 spans 13 amino acids. The CDR3 region has the DNA TGTGCCTGGAGTGCCACAGGGGGGCAGCCCCAGCATTTT. It translates to CAWSATGGQPQHF.

This clonotype was counted ten times or more. The rearrangement uses TRBV6-5 and TRBJ2-1, with D possibly matching TRBD2 (6 bases). Germline CDR1 MNHEY, CDR2 SVGAGI. The CDR3 contains 15 residues. Trimming took 2 bases from V and 4 from J, leaving 12 bases between them. The CDR3 sequence: CASSYLDGSYNEQFF. The DNA of the CDR3 is TGTGCCAGCAGTTACCTGGACGGGAGTTACAATGAGCAGTTCTTC.

The chain is built from TRBV6-2 or TRBV6-3 and TRBJ1-1; no clear D gene. The CDR3 has 15 residues. Germline V CDR1 and CDR2: MNHEY, SVGEGT. Trimming removed 5 bases at V and 0 bases at J, with 13 bases between. CDR3 coding DNA: TGTGCCAGCAGTCCGCGGAGAGGGCTGAACACTGAAGCTTTCTTT. Its protein product is CASSPRRGLNTEAFF.

This clonotype was seen only once. This may come from a read error, since a much larger clone is one base off. The V gene is TRBV28, the J gene TRBJ2-3; D ambiguous. This CDR3 spans 14 amino acids. Germline CDR1 is MDHEN and CDR2 is SYDVKM. Trimming shortened V by 2 bases and J by 5 bases, and 11 bases separated the two germline ends. CDR3 nucleotides: TGTGCCAGCAGTTTACGGGTGAACATAGATACGCAGTATTTT. It specifies CASSLRVNIDTQYF.

This chain links TRBV7-3 with TRBJ2-7; the match to TRBD1 covers 7 bases. The germline V gene encodes CDR1 SGHTA and CDR2 FQGTGA. Trimming took 7 bases from V and 0 from J; bases not matched to a gene: 18. CDR3 length: 18 residues. The DNA of the CDR3 is TGTGCCAGCACCATCCACCACTCCGGGACAGAAGACTCCTACGAGCAGTACTTC. It specifies CASTIHHSGTEDSYEQYF.

Concerning this clonotype: Here the CDR3 omits its conserved ending phenylalanine or tryptophan, so a read error is the likely source. The chain couples TRBV11-3 to TRBJ2-1; 7 bases align to TRBD2. Germline lookup yields CDR1 SGHNT and CDR2 YENEEA. The V segment lost 5 bases and the J segment 5 bases; nucleotides outside the gene matches: 9. The CDR3 sequence is 15 residues long. The CDR3 DNA reads TGTGCCAGCAGCCCACGACTAGCTAGTCACAATGAGCAGTTCTTA. Translated, it gives CASSPRLASHNEQFL.

The V gene is TRBV20-1, the J gene TRBJ2-7; 8 bases fit TRBD1. CDR1 and CDR2 from the germline V gene are DFQATT and SNEGSKA (reference sequence). The CDR3 loop spans 13 amino acids. V shed 2 bases and J 4 bases; nucleotides not matched to a gene: 4. CDR3 in DNA: TGCAGTGCTAGACTAACAGGGGGGTACGAGCAGTACTTC. Translation gives CSARLTGGYEQYF.

This clonotype has a handful of counts. This chain links TRBV6-5 with TRBJ1-2; the D gene is possibly TRBD1 (5 bases). The CDR3 extends over 18 amino acids. Germline lookup yields CDR1 MNHEY and CDR2 SVGAGI. Trimming took 2 bases from V and 4 from J, leaving 23 bases between them. CDR3 amino acids: CASSYGGAQAPLAYGYTF. DNA of the CDR3: TGTGCCAGCAGTTACGGTGGGGCGCAGGCCCCGCTAGCCTATGGCTACACCTTC.

A remark on this clonotype: With a much larger clone just one base away, this may be a read error. This chain connects TRBV14 to TRBJ2-2, with a possible D match to TRBD1 (5 bases). CDR3 length: 18 amino acids. Trimming left V 0 bases short and J 4 bases short, with 18 bases between. The germline CDR1 and CDR2 sequences are SGHDN and FVKESK. In nucleotides, the CDR3 is TGTGCCAGCAGCCAAGACTTCAAGGGGCGAAGGTTCACCGGGGAGCTGTTTTTT. This sequence encodes CASSQDFKGRRFTGELFF. Together with reference TRBV14 and TRBJ2-2, the CDR3 gives the full variable domain: EAGVTQFPSHSVIEKGQTVTLRCDPISGHDNLYWYRRVMGKEIKFLLHFVKESKQDESGMPNNRFLAERTGGTYSTLKVQPAELEDSGVYFCASSQDFKGRRFTGELFFGEGSRLTVL.

This clonotype turned up a few times. The V and J genes are TRBV4-3 and TRBJ2-7; D might be TRBD2 (5 bases). The V end lost 0 bases, the J end lost 0 bases, and 9 bases lay between the germline ends. Germline CDR1 is LGHNA and CDR2 is YSLEER. The CDR3 is made up of 15 amino acids. In DNA, the CDR3 is TGCGCCAGCAGCCAAGATACTAGTCCCTCCTACGAGCAGTACTTC. Translated: CASSQDTSPSYEQYF.

A remark on this clonotype: A much larger clone differs by one base, so this may be a read error. The genes are TRBV7-9 and TRBJ2-7; perhaps TRBD1 as D (6 bases). CDR3 length equals 16 residues. Germline V gene data show CDR1 as SEHNR and CDR2 as FQNEAQ (reference sequence). The CDR3: CASSPEGYQGTYKQYF. CDR3 nucleotides: TGTGCCAGCAGCCCAGAGGGTTATCAGGGGACCTACAAGCAGTACTTC.

This clonotype was detected ten times or more. V gene TRBV13 combines with J gene TRBJ1-5; D remains ambiguous. This CDR3 is 17 amino acids long. Between the trimmed V and J ends, which lost 4 bases and 2 bases, there was a span of 18 bases. Germline CDR1 is PRHDT and CDR2 is FYEKMQ (reference sequence). DNA for the CDR3: TGTGCCAGCAGCTCGGGGATGCCCGACGTGCGCAATCAGCCCCAGCATTTT. Translated, it gives CASSSGMPDVRNQPQHF.

In this sample, this clonotype turned up a few times. The CDR3 nucleotides read TGTGCCAGTATGCTAAGTCCGAACACCGGGGAGCTGTTTTTT. It is translated as CASMLSPNTGELFF. The chain employs TRBV19 and TRBJ2-2; no firm D call. Germline CDR1 and CDR2: LNHDA and SQIVND (reference sequence). This CDR3 is 14 amino acids long. V dropped 7 bases and J dropped 0 bases, with 9 bases sitting between them.

This clonotype appeared a few times. This chain joins TRBV19 and TRBJ2-5; D gene ambiguous. The germline V and J ends were trimmed by 5 bases and 1 base, with 23 bases remaining between them. CDR3 length: 18 amino acids. From germline, CDR1 is LNHDA and CDR2 SQIVND (reference sequence). The CDR3 DNA reads TGTGCCAGTAGTGAGACGTTCCCCCGAAAAGAGATCCAAGAGACCCAGTACTTC. This gives the protein CASSETFPRKEIQETQYF.

This sequence joins TRBV4-3 and TRBJ2-7; 8 bases are a match to TRBD1. Trimming at V came to 0 bases and at J to 5 bases, leaving 3 bases not matched to a gene. The CDR3 sequence is 14 residues long. CDR1 LGHNA and CDR2 YSLEER come from the germline V gene. The CDR3: CASSQDRGLNEQYF. The CDR3 DNA reads as TGCGCCAGCAGCCAAGACAGGGGGCTTAACGAGCAGTACTTC.